The entry that follows covers one TCR beta chain sequence. Its target is unknown. Treatment defined: oral pan-JAK inhibitor, 5-10 mg twice daily. This record belongs to a study of CD8+ T cells in alopecia areata. Study results and caveats: The study found higher clonality in lesional than normal scalp, especially in alopecia totalis/universalis. Throughout tofacitinib, many expanded lesional clones continued to persist in scalp and blood. Possibly because of HLA-related factors, TCR sharing was less clear across patients than in mice.

cDNA reverse transcribed from extracted RNA served as the sequencing template. The repertoire was sequenced with immunoSEQ multiplex PCR; TCRdb's copy has only in-frame clones and lacks some. The table records approximately 170,000 clones, less than 70% of them present only once. Sequenced here: CD4+ T cells sorted from blood, sampled at week 24, from a patient treated with tofacitinib. The TCR sequence derives from a human donor with alopecia areata.

This CDR3 is CASSLEVRDYGYTF. For the CDR3, the DNA is TGTGCCAGCAGCTTAGAGGTGCGGGACTATGGCTACACCTTC. The rearrangement links TRBV7-2 to TRBJ1-2; D call uncertain. Germline loops: CDR1 SGHTA, CDR2 FQGNSA. Deletions cut 1 base from V and 3 bases from J, with 9 bases between. The CDR3 length is 14 residues. The full variable domain, in which reference TRBV7-2 and TRBJ1-2 provide the parts outside the CDR3, is GAGVSQSPSNKVTEKGKDVELRCDPISGHTALYWYRQSLGQGLEFLIYFQGNSAPDKSGLPSDRFSAERTGGSVSTLTIQRTQQEDSAVYLCASSLEVRDYGYTFGSGTRLTVV.